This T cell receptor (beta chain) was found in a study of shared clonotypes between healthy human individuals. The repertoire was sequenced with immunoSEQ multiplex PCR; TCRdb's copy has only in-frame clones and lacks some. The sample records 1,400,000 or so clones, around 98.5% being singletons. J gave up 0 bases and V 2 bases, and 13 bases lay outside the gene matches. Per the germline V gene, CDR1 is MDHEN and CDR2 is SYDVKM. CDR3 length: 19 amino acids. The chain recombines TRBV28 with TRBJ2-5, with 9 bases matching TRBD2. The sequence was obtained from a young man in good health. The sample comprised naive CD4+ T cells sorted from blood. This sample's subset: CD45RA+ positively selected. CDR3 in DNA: TGTGCCAGCAGTTTAGCTACGACCCGGACTAGCGCATACCAAGAGACCCAGTACTTC. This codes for CASSLATTRTSAYQETQYF.